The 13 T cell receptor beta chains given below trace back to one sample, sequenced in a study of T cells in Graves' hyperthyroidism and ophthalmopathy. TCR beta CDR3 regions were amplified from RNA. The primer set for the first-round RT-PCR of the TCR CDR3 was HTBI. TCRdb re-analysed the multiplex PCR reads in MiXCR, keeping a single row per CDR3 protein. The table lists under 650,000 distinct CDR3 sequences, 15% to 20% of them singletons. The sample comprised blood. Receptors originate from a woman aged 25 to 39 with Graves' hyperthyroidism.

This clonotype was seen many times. The DNA for the CDR3 is TGCAGTGCTAGAGATCCCCGGGACAGCCTGATAGCTTTCTTT. Protein product: CSARDPRDSLIAFF. The chain combines TRBV20-1 with TRBJ1-1, with 7 nucleotides matching TRBD1. The CDR3 has 14 amino acids. With V trimmed by 0 bases and J by 10 bases, 11 bases remained unmatched. Germline loops: CDR1 DFQATT, CDR2 SNEGSKA (reference sequence).

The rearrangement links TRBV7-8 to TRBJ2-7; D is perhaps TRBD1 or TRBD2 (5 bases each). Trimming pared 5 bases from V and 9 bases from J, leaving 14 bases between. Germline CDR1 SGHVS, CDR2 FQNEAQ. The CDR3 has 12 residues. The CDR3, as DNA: TGTGCCAGCAGCGGGACCGGTCAAGGGCAGTACTTC. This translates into CASSGTGQGQYF.

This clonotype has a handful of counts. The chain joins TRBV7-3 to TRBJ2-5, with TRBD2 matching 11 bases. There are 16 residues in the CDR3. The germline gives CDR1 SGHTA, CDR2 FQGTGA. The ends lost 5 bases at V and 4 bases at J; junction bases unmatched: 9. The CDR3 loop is CASSITSGRSGETQYF. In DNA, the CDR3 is TGTGCCAGCAGCATTACTAGCGGGAGATCGGGAGAGACCCAGTACTTC.

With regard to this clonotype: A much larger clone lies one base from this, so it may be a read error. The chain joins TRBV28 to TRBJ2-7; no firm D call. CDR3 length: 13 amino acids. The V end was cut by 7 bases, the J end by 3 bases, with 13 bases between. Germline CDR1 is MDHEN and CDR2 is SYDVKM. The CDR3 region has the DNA TGTGCCAGCACGGCAGGTGAGGTCTACGAGCAGTACTTC. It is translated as CASTAGEVYEQYF.

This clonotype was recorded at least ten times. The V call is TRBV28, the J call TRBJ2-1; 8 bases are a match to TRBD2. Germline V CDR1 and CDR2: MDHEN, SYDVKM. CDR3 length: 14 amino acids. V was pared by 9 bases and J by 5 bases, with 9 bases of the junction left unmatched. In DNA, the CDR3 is TGTGCCAGTCACGGATCCGGGGGGGACAATGAGCAGTTCTTC. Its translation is CASHGSGGDNEQFF.

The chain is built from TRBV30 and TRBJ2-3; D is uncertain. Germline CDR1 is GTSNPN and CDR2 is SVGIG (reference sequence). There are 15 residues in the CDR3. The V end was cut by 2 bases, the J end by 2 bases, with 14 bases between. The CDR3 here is CAWSPDPRSTDTQYF. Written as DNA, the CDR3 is TGTGCCTGGAGTCCCGACCCACGATCCACAGATACGCAGTATTTT.

The chain's CDR3 is CSARDQRTQNTGELFF. The CDR3 bases are TGCAGTGCTAGAGACCAGCGCACACAGAACACCGGGGAGCTGTTTTTT. V and J are TRBV20-1 and TRBJ2-2; D gene uncertain. Trimming cost V 0 bases and J 1 base, with 12 bases left between them. This CDR3 comprises 16 residues. Germline-derived CDR1 and CDR2 are DFQATT and SNEGSKA (reference sequence).

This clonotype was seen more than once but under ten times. CDR3 sequence (DNA): TGTGCCTGGACCACAACGGGTAGTACTCTTTACTTC. Protein sequence: CAWTTTGSTLYF. This chain connects TRBV30 to TRBJ2-5; D gene uncertain. The V gene lost 4 bases and the J gene lost 14 bases, with 20 bases spanning the gap. Germline CDR1 reads GTSNPN; CDR2 reads SVGIG (reference sequence). CDR3 length equals 12 residues.

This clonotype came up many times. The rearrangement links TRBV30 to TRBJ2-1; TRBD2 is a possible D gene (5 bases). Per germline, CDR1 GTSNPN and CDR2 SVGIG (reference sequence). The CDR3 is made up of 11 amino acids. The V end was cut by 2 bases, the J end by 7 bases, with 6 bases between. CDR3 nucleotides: TGTGCCTGGAGTAGGAGGAATGAGCAGTTCTTC. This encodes CAWSRRNEQFF. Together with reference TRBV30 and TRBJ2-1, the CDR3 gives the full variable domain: SQTIHQWPATLVQPVGSPLSLECTVEGTSNPNLYWYRQAAGRGLQLLFYSVGIGQISSEVPQNLSASRPQDRQFILSSKKLLLSDSGFYLCAWSRRNEQFFGPGTRLTVL.

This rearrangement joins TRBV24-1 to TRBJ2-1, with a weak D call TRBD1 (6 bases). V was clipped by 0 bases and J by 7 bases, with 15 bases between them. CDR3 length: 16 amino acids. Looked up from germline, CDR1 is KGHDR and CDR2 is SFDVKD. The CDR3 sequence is CATSDLFQGGENEQFF. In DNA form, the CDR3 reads TGTGCCACCAGTGATTTGTTCCAAGGGGGAGAAAATGAGCAGTTCTTC.

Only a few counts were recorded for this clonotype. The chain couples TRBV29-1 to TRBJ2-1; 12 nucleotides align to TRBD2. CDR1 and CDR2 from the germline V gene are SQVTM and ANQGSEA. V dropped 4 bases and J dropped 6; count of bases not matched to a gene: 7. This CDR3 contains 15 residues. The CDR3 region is CSVATSGSPFNEQFF. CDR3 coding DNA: TGCAGCGTTGCGACTAGCGGGAGTCCCTTCAATGAGCAGTTCTTC.

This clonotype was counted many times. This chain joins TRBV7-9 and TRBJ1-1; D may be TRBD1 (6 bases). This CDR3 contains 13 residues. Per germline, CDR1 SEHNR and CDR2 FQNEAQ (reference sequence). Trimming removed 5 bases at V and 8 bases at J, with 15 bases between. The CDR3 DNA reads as TGTGCCAGCAGCCCTCAAGGGACACGAGAAGCTTTCTTT. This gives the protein CASSPQGTREAFF.

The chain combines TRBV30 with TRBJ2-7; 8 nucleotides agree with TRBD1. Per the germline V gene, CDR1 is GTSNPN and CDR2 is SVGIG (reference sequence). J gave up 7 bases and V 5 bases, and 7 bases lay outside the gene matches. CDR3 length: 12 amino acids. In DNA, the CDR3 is TGTGCCTGGGACCAGGGGGCTGGGGAGCAGTACTTC. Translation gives CAWDQGAGEQYF.